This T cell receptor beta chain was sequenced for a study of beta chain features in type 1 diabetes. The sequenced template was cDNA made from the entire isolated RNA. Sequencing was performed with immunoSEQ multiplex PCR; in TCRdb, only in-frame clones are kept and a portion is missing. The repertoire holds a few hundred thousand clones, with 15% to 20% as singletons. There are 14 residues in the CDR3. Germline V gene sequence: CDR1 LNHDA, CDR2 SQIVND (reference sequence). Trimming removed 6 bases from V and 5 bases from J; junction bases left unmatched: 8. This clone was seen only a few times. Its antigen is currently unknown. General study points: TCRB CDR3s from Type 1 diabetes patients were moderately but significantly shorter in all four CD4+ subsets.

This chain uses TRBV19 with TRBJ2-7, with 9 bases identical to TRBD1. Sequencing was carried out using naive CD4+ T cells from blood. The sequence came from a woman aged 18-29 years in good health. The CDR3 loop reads CASSTGTGLNEQYF. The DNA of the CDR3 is TGTGCCAGTAGCACCGGGACAGGGCTCAACGAGCAGTACTTC.